These T cell receptor beta chains were read from a single sample in a study of cytomegalovirus exposure and HLA in healthy donors. TCRdb keeps only in-frame clones here, not all; method: immunoSEQ multiplex PCR. The table records 150,000 to 200,000 clones, approximately 80% of them present only once. Sequenced sample: PBMCs. The receptors come from a man aged 30 to 39 in good health and CMV-seropositive. The CDR3 runs from the conserved cysteine through the conserved F or W. A D gene is named only where the DNA matches it firmly. The size field is filled for only some rows; it gives once, few, many or a size class.

>TRBD1|TRBV30|.|TRBJ1-2
CACDRGRNYGYTF
TGTGCCTGCGACAGGGGCAGGAACTATGGCTACACCTTC
>TRBD1|TRBV6-5|.|TRBJ1-1
CASSLGRTGVNTEAFF
TGTGCCAGCAGTTTGGGGAGGACAGGGGTGAACACTGAAGCTTTCTTT
>.|TRBV15|.|TRBJ2-1
CATSYISYNEQFF
TGTGCCACCAGCTACATCTCCTACAATGAGCAGTTCTTC
>TRBD1|TRBV27|.|TRBJ2-5
CASSLSGTGEETQYF
TGTGCCAGCAGCCTCTCCGGGACAGGGGAAGAGACCCAGTACTTC
>.|TRBV27|.|TRBJ2-6
CASSLWQALGANVLTF
TGTGCCAGCAGTTTATGGCAGGCCCTAGGGGCCAACGTCCTGACTTTC
>TRBD2|TRBV6-4|.|TRBJ2-2
CASSREGRRNTGELFF
TGTGCCAGCAGCCGGGAGGGGAGGAGAAACACCGGGGAGCTGTTTTTT
>TRBD1|TRBV18|.|TRBJ2-7
CASSPLQGGRGYEQYF
TGTGCCAGCTCACCGTTACAGGGGGGAAGGGGATACGAGCAGTACTTC
>TRBD2|TRBV18|.|TRBJ2-5
CASSPWEGRRETQYF
TGTGCCAGCTCACCATGGGAGGGGCGGAGAGAGACCCAGTACTTC
>TRBD1|TRBV2|.|TRBJ1-5
CASSPGGYSNQPQHF
TGTGCCAGTAGCCCAGGGGGCTATAGCAATCAGCCCCAGCATTTT
>.|TRBV29-1|.|TRBJ2-3
CSVEWGRGPSDTQYF
TGCAGCGTCGAATGGGGGCGGGGGCCGTCAGATACGCAGTATTTT
>.|TRBV6-4|.|TRBJ1-2
CASSDVGQENYGYTF
TGTGCCAGCAGTGACGTAGGACAAGAGAACTATGGCTACACCTTC
>TRBD2|TRBV4-3|.|TRBJ2-1
CASSQAGGFSYNEQFF
TGCGCCAGCAGCCAAGCGGGGGGGTTTTCCTACAATGAGCAGTTCTTC
>.|TRBV2|.|TRBJ1-1
CASSAAPGLAFF
TGTGCCAGCAGCGCCGCCCCCGGGTTGGCTTTCTTT
>.|TRBV11-2|.|TRBJ1-3
CASSHREAGNTIYF
TGTGCCAGCAGCCACCGGGAGGCTGGAAACACCATATATTTT
>TRBD2|TRBV5-1|.|TRBJ2-3
CASSLTSGTDTQYF
TGCGCCAGCAGCTTGACTAGCGGCACAGATACGCAGTATTTT
>TRBD2|TRBV2|once|TRBJ2-2
CASRDRTSGDTGELFF
TGTGCCAGCAGGGACCGGACTAGCGGGGACACCGGGGAGCTGTTTTTT
>.|TRBV27|.|TRBJ1-1
CASSLRQGLTEAFF
TGTGCCAGCAGTTTAAGGCAGGGGCTCACTGAAGCTTTCTTT
>.|TRBV6-6|.|TRBJ1-6
CASSYGGSDSPLHF
TGTGCCAGCAGTTACGGAGGGAGCGATTCACCCCTCCACTTT
>.|TRBV5-5|.|TRBJ1-5
CASSPAWGEGNQPQHF
TGTGCCAGCAGCCCCGCCTGGGGGGAGGGCAATCAGCCCCAGCATTTT
>.|TRBV11-2|.|TRBJ2-5
CASSLAGFQETQYF
TGTGCCAGCAGCTTGGCAGGGTTCCAAGAGACCCAGTACTTC
>TRBD1|TRBV27|.|TRBJ2-2
CASSWAGGLVGELFF
TGTGCCAGCAGTTGGGCAGGGGGTTTGGTCGGGGAGCTGTTTTTT
>.|TRBV7-2|.|TRBJ1-2
CASSFEREDGYTF
TGTGCCAGCAGCTTTGAAAGGGAGGATGGCTACACCTTC
>.|TRBV4-1|.|TRBJ1-1
CASSPNKVAAFF
TGCGCCAGCAGCCCCAATAAGGTAGCGGCTTTCTTT
>TRBD1|TRBV27|.|TRBJ1-2
CASSYRGLDYGYTF
TGTGCCAGCAGTTACAGGGGGCTTGACTATGGCTACACCTTC
>.|TRBV6-6|.|TRBJ1-1
CASSYGIRDTEAFF
TGTGCCAGCAGTTACGGTATCCGAGACACTGAAGCTTTCTTT
>.|TRBV7-8|.|TRBJ2-5
CASALYLVQETQYF
TGTGCCAGCGCGTTGTACCTGGTACAAGAGACCCAGTACTTC
>.|TRBV6-1|.|TRBJ1-2
CASSAYRADYGYTF
TGTGCCAGCAGTGCTTACAGGGCTGACTATGGCTACACCTTC
>TRBD1|TRBV15|.|TRBJ2-7
CATSRIRRDRDYEQYF
TGTGCCACCAGCAGGATCCGGCGGGACAGGGACTACGAGCAGTACTTC
>TRBD1|TRBV7-2|.|TRBJ1-2
CASSLVVGQGSNYGYTF
TGTGCCAGCAGCTTAGTGGTGGGACAGGGGTCTAACTATGGCTACACCTTC
>.|TRBV5-6|.|TRBJ1-4
CASSLSGVLNEKLFF
TGTGCCAGCAGCTTGTCCGGGGTCCTTAATGAAAAACTGTTTTTT
>TRBD1|TRBV2|.|TRBJ1-6
CASWNPGTGYNSPLHF
TGTGCCAGCTGGAACCCCGGGACAGGATATAATTCACCCCTCCACTTT
>TRBD2|TRBV10-3|once|TRBJ2-2
CAISAYGGVNTGELFF
TGTGCCATCAGCGCGTACGGGGGGGTAAACACCGGGGAGCTGTTTTTT
>.|TRBV4-1|once|TRBJ1-2
CASSQEAENYGYTF
TGCGCCAGCAGCCAAGAGGCGGAAAACTATGGCTACACCTTC
>TRBD2|TRBV9|.|TRBJ2-2
CASSLGLAGAFTGELFF
TGTGCCAGCAGCCTCGGACTAGCGGGGGCCTTCACCGGGGAGCTGTTTTTT
>.|TRBV11-3|.|TRBJ1-5
CASSLESFQPQHF
TGTGCCAGCAGCTTAGAATCGTTTCAGCCCCAGCATTTT
>TRBD1|TRBV29-1|.|TRBJ1-5
CSVVVGTGDQPQHF
TGCAGCGTTGTAGTTGGGACAGGGGACCAGCCCCAGCATTTT
>TRBD1|TRBV7-6|.|TRBJ1-1
CASSQGQLNTEAFF
TGTGCCAGCAGCCAGGGACAGTTGAACACTGAAGCTTTCTTT
>TRBD2|TRBV19|.|TRBJ2-1
CASQEAGGPNEQFF
TGTGCCAGCCAAGAAGCGGGGGGGCCAAATGAGCAGTTCTTC
>TRBD1|TRBV18|.|TRBJ1-2
CASSPPGQGVYGYTF
TGTGCCAGCTCACCACCCGGACAGGGGGTCTATGGCTACACCTTC
>.|TRBV9|.|TRBJ1-2
CASSVVGAGGGYTF
TGTGCCAGCAGCGTAGTGGGGGCAGGCGGGGGCTACACCTTC
>.|TRBV7-2|once|TRBJ2-1
CASSRGAYNEQFF
TGTGCCAGTAGTCGGGGGGCTTACAATGAGCAGTTCTTC
>TRBD1|TRBV18|.|TRBJ2-5
CASSQTGLLQETQYF
TGTGCCAGCTCACAGACAGGGTTACTACAAGAGACCCAGTACTTC
>.|TRBV4-3|few|TRBJ2-7
CASSQYLGGYEQYF
TGCGCCAGCAGCCAGTACTTGGGGGGCTACGAGCAGTACTTC
>TRBD1|TRBV27|.|TRBJ1-1
CASSLTGVNTEAFF
TGTGCCAGCAGTTTGACAGGGGTGAACACTGAAGCTTTCTTT
>.|TRBV30|.|TRBJ1-5
CAWSDRYHQPQHF
TGTGCCTGGTCCGACAGATATCATCAGCCCCAGCATTTT
>.|TRBV11-2|.|TRBJ1-5
CASSFGGYSNQPQHF
TGTGCCAGCAGCTTTGGCGGATATAGCAATCAGCCCCAGCATTTT
>TRBD1|TRBV30|.|TRBJ1-2
CAWRLGQGGYGYTF
TGTGCCTGGAGACTGGGACAGGGAGGCTATGGCTACACCTTC
>.|TRBV7-2|.|TRBJ2-1
CASSLGSTQGKFF
TGTGCCAGCAGCTTAGGATCTACCCAGGGGAAGTTCTTC
>TRBD2|TRBV6-4|once|TRBJ2-1
CASSDLAGGKYNEQFF
TGTGCCAGCAGTGATCTAGCGGGGGGAAAGTACAATGAGCAGTTCTTC
>TRBD1|TRBV2|.|TRBJ2-3
CASSGQGAGPDTQYF
TGTGCCAGCAGTGGACAGGGGGCAGGCCCAGATACGCAGTATTTT
>.|TRBV13|.|TRBJ1-5
CASSLGAANQPQHF
TGTGCCAGCAGCTTAGGGGCGGCCAATCAGCCCCAGCATTTT
>.|TRBV27|.|TRBJ2-1
CASSLSGGGPYNEQFF
TGTGCCAGCAGTTTATCCGGCGGGGGCCCTTACAATGAGCAGTTCTTC
>TRBD1|TRBV19|.|TRBJ1-2
CASSTGGYGYTF
TGTGCCAGTAGTACAGGGGGCTATGGCTACACCTTC
>.|TRBV9|once|TRBJ2-5
CASSVEGMGGQETQYF
TGTGCCAGCAGCGTAGAAGGGATGGGGGGCCAAGAGACCCAGTACTTC
>TRBD1|TRBV14|.|TRBJ1-1
CASSQDPRQGYNTEAFF
TGTGCCAGCAGCCAAGATCCGAGACAGGGGTACAACACTGAAGCTTTCTTT
>.|TRBV11-2|.|TRBJ2-7
CASSLEARREAEQYF
TGTGCCAGCAGCTTAGAGGCCAGACGTGAGGCCGAGCAGTACTTC
>TRBD1|TRBV5-1|.|TRBJ2-7
CASSLSGTGGVEQYF
TGCGCCAGCAGCCTCTCCGGGACAGGGGGAGTAGAGCAGTACTTC
>.|TRBV14|.|TRBJ2-3
CASSRPGLSAANTQYF
TGTGCCAGCAGCCGGCCAGGCCTAAGTGCTGCCAATACGCAGTATTTT
>.|TRBV5-4|.|TRBJ2-7
CASSRRDGSYEQYF
TGTGCCAGCAGCAGGCGGGACGGATCCTACGAGCAGTACTTC